This TCR beta chain derives from a study of blood T cell repertoires in COVID-19. Study information: The United States, Italy and Spain were the sources of the acute and convalescent COVID-19 samples. Sample material is recorded as cDNA or gDNA derived from T cells, B-cell-depleted T cells, or PBMCs.

The CDR3 is 16 residues long. The V and J ends lost 3 bases and 0 bases respectively, with 12 bases between them. Germline CDR1 and CDR2: PRHDT and FYEKMQ (reference sequence). The repertoire was sequenced with immunoSEQ multiplex PCR; TCRdb's copy has only in-frame clones and lacks some. The sample lists approximately 100,000 clones; around 89% were seen once. This clone was recorded only once. Source material: peripheral blood. The chain is built from TRBV13 and TRBJ1-5; D perhaps matches TRBD1 (5 bases). This clonotype originated in a woman aged 60-70 years with acute or convalescent COVID-19. The CDR3 loop is CASSLGPFYSNQPQHF. In DNA form, the CDR3 reads TGTGCCAGCAGCTTGGGGCCCTTCTATAGCAATCAGCCCCAGCATTTT.